This T cell receptor (beta chain) was recovered during a study of cytomegalovirus exposure and HLA in healthy donors. The study, taken as a whole, reports: TCR beta V- and J-gene trimming was later associated with a missense DCLRE1C variant. Roughly uniform sequencing depth across donors was assumed, possibly incorrectly.

As concerns this clone: Antigen specificity is unknown.

The CDR3 runs to 13 residues. V was cut by 4 bases and J by 4 bases, with 10 bases left in between. Germline V gene sequence: CDR1 KGHSH, CDR2 LQKENI. PCR was performed using 60 Vbeta and 13 Jbeta primers. Profiling relied on immunoSEQ multiplex PCR, and the TCRdb table lists in-frame clones only, not all of them. The repertoire holds fewer than 65,000 clones, approximately 77% seen once, with approximately 3.4% in the top ten. Sequences were obtained from PBMCs. This chain joins TRBV18 and TRBJ2-5; the D gene is possibly TRBD1 (6 bases). The sequence was collected from a woman aged 35 to 49 in good health and CMV-seropositive. The chain's CDR3 is CASSLQGRETQYF. CDR3 nucleotides: TGTGCCAGCTCACTACAGGGAAGAGAGACCCAGTACTTC.